One and the same sample provided the 15 T cell receptor beta chains below, sequenced in a study of CD8+ T cells in alopecia areata. cDNA reverse transcribed from extracted RNA served as the sequencing template. Assay used: immunoSEQ multiplex PCR; TCRdb lists only in-frame clones, some missing. The sample shows over 50,000 clones, roughly half of them seen only once. The sample was CD8+ T cells sorted from blood, taken at week 0. Receptor source: a human donor with alopecia areata.

The chain carries TRBV29-1 and TRBJ1-1; no clear D. Trimming took off 6 bases at V and 1 base at J, with 12 bases between the two ends. The V gene's germline CDR1 is SQVTM and CDR2 ANQGSEA. CDR3 length equals 13 residues. CDR3 coding DNA: TGCAGCGTGAAAGACGGTGAGAACACTGAAGCTTTCTTT. It yields the protein CSVKDGENTEAFF.

V usage is TRBV5-1 and J usage is TRBJ2-5; TRBD2 aligns across 9 bases. This CDR3 region has 17 residues. CDR1 is SGHRS and CDR2 is YFSETQ in the germline V gene. With V trimmed by 1 base and J by 1 base, 8 bases remained unmatched. The CDR3 reads CASSLRLAGALQETQYF. Here the CDR3 DNA reads TGCGCCAGCAGCTTGAGGTTAGCGGGGGCCCTCCAAGAGACCCAGTACTTC.

This sequence joins TRBV2 and TRBJ2-1; 14 bases match TRBD2. The CDR3 sequence is 15 residues long. Unmatched junction bases numbered 5, after V lost 6 bases and J lost 7 bases. Germline CDR1 is SNHLY and CDR2 is FYNNEI. CDR3: CASRPGTSGRNEQFF. Written as DNA, the CDR3 is TGTGCCAGCAGGCCCGGGACTAGCGGGAGAAATGAGCAGTTCTTC.

The rearrangement links TRBV29-1 to TRBJ1-1; no firm D call. With 1 base removed from V and 6 bases from J, the gap between germline ends came to 9 bases. The length of the CDR3 is 12 residues. Germline V gene sequence: CDR1 SQVTM, CDR2 ANQGSEA. The CDR3: CSVEGPRPEAFF. CDR3 coding DNA: TGCAGCGTTGAAGGCCCTAGACCTGAAGCTTTCTTT.

The chain couples TRBV25-1 to TRBJ2-1; the D gene is possibly TRBD2 (5 bases). Between the trimmed V and J ends, which lost 1 base and 7 bases, there was a span of 11 bases. The CDR3 has 14 amino acids. CDR1 and CDR2 from the germline V gene are MGHDK and SYGVNS. The CDR3 spells CASSEWGRENEQFF. The CDR3 nucleotides read TGTGCCAGCAGTGAATGGGGTAGGGAGAATGAGCAGTTCTTC. The full variable domain, its missing parts supplied by reference TRBV25-1 and TRBJ2-1, is EADIYQTPRYLVIGTGKKITLECSQTMGHDKMYWYQQDPGMELHLIHYSYGVNSTEKGDLSSESTVSRIRTEHFPLTLESARPSHTSQYLCASSEWGRENEQFFGPGTRLTVL.

This sequence joins TRBV5-4 and TRBJ2-5; TRBD2 agrees at 13 bases. The germline V gene encodes CDR1 SGHNT and CDR2 YYREEE (reference sequence). The CDR3 is 18 amino acids. V lost 0 bases to trimming and J lost 2 bases; unmatched junction nucleotides: 7. This CDR3 reads CASSLDGTSGINQETQYF. The CDR3 nucleotides read TGTGCCAGCAGCTTGGACGGGACTAGCGGGATTAATCAAGAGACCCAGTACTTC.

The rearrangement links TRBV5-1 to TRBJ2-1; 15 bases are shared with TRBD2. Germline loops: CDR1 SGHRS, CDR2 YFSETQ. Trimming at V came to 4 bases and at J to 7 bases, leaving 6 bases not matched to a gene. The CDR3 contains 16 residues. The CDR3 sequence is CASSTGLAGGPNEQFF. CDR3 nucleotide sequence: TGCGCCAGCAGCACAGGACTAGCGGGAGGGCCGAATGAGCAGTTCTTC. Full variable domain (remainder filled in from reference TRBV5-1 and TRBJ2-1): KAGVTQTPRYLIKTRGQQVTLSCSPISGHRSVSWYQQTPGQGLQFLFEYFSETQRNKGNFPGRFSGRQFSNSRSEMNVSTLELGDSALYLCASSTGLAGGPNEQFFGPGTRLTVL.

The J gene is TRBJ2-6, the V gene TRBV29-1; 7 positions match TRBD1. The CDR3 has 14 amino acids. Germline V gives CDR1 SQVTM, CDR2 ANQGSEA. J gave up 4 bases and V 5 bases, and 5 bases lay outside the gene matches. The CDR3 coding sequence is TGCAGCGTTATGGGGACAGCCGGGGCCAACGTCCTGACTTTC. Protein sequence: CSVMGTAGANVLTF. Variable domain in full (rest from reference TRBV29-1 and TRBJ2-6): SAVISQKPSRDICQRGTSLTIQCQVDSQVTMMFWYRQQPGQSLTLIATANQGSEATYESGFVIDKFPISRPNLTFSTLTVSNMSPEDSSIYLCSVMGTAGANVLTFGAGSRLTVL.

The gene calls are TRBV29-1 and TRBJ2-7, with 9 bases that match TRBD2. CDR1 and CDR2 from the germline V gene are SQVTM and ANQGSEA. The CDR3 extends over 15 amino acids. Trimming removed 1 base from V and 0 bases from J; junction bases left unmatched: 4. This CDR3 is CSVEASGASSYEQYF. The CDR3 DNA reads as TGCAGCGTTGAAGCTAGCGGGGCCAGCTCCTACGAGCAGTACTTC.

This clone was counted only a few times. This chain uses TRBV6-5 with TRBJ2-7; tentative D call: TRBD1 (6 bases). V was pared by 2 bases and J by 3 bases, with 8 bases between. The CDR3 is made up of 13 amino acids. The germline V gene encodes CDR1 MNHEY and CDR2 SVGAGI. The CDR3 loop reads CASSYDRLYEQYF. The CDR3 bases are TGTGCCAGCAGTTACGACAGGCTCTACGAGCAGTACTTC.

This chain links TRBV4-2 with TRBJ1-1; no definite D call. Germline V gene sequence: CDR1 LGHNA, CDR2 YNFKEQ. V was pared by 1 base and J by 1 base, with 7 bases between. This CDR3 is 14 amino acids long. CDR3 sequence (DNA): TGTGCCAGCAGCCAAGCGGAATCGAACACTGAAGCTTTCTTT. Translating it yields CASSQAESNTEAFF.

The chain employs TRBV6-1 and TRBJ2-1, with 7 bases matching TRBD1. V gave up 7 bases and J gave up 8 bases; unmatched junction bases: 8. The CDR3 loop spans 13 amino acids. The germline V gene encodes CDR1 MNHNS and CDR2 SASEGT. CDR3 residues: CASTMDRYDEQFF. The DNA of the CDR3 is TGTGCCAGCACCATGGACAGGTACGATGAGCAGTTCTTC.

V and J are TRBV5-4 and TRBJ2-7; 11 positions agree with TRBD2. J lost 4 bases, V lost 5 bases, and 8 bases had no gene match. Germline CDR1 reads SGHNT; CDR2 reads YYREEE (reference sequence). The CDR3 extends over 15 amino acids. In DNA form, the CDR3 reads TGTGCCAGCAGTTTTGGGACTAGCGGAGCGTACGAGCAGTACTTC. The encoded protein is CASSFGTSGAYEQYF. Using reference TRBV5-4 and TRBJ2-7 for the parts outside the CDR3, the full variable domain is ETGVTQSPTHLIKTRGQQVTLRCSSQSGHNTVSWYQQALGQGPQFIFQYYREEENGRGNFPPRFSGLQFPNYSSELNVNALELDDSALYLCASSFGTSGAYEQYFGPGTRLTVT.

The chain links TRBV29-1 to TRBJ2-5, with D possibly TRBD1 on 6 matching bases. Per the germline V gene, CDR1 is SQVTM and CDR2 is ANQGSEA. The V gene lost 3 bases and the J gene lost 2 bases, with 16 bases spanning the gap. The length of the CDR3 is 15 residues. The CDR3 sequence: CSVEGAYLLQETQYF. DNA of the CDR3: TGCAGCGTTGAGGGGGCCTACCTCCTTCAAGAGACCCAGTACTTC.

This rearrangement joins TRBV2 to TRBJ1-1; a weak D match, TRBD1 (5 bases). Trimming stripped 6 bases from V and 1 base from J, with 12 bases between. The CDR3 covers 14 residues. Germline loops: CDR1 SNHLY, CDR2 FYNNEI. The CDR3 is CASRSWGRNTEAFF. CDR3 DNA: TGTGCCAGCAGATCCTGGGGCAGGAACACTGAAGCTTTCTTT.